This T cell receptor (beta chain) was found in a study of T cells in Graves' hyperthyroidism and ophthalmopathy. Overall study results and limits: Most thyroid clonotypes expanded above 0.001 appeared in blood too.

About this clonotype itself: Its antigen is unknown.

CDR1 and CDR2 (germline): MNHEY, SVGAGI. The V gene end was trimmed by 2 bases and the J gene end by 4 bases; junction bases not matched to a gene: 13. The CDR3 totals 17 residues. TCR beta CDR3 region amplification was performed from RNA transcripts. Researchers ran a first-round RT-PCR on the TCR CDR3 using the HTBI primer set. TCRdb used MiXCR to reprocess the multiplex PCR reads, holding one entry per CDR3 protein. The sample consists of more than 550,000 distinct CDR3 sequences, just under 45% of them appearing once. The material sequenced was peripheral blood or thyroid tissue (not recorded which). The receptor comes from an adult man with Graves' disease, either hyperthyroidism or ophthalmopathy (not recorded which). The J gene is TRBJ1-2, the V gene TRBV6-5; 7 bases are shared with TRBD1. CDR3 DNA: TGTGCCAGCAGTTACCACCAGACAGGGTCCCTATCCTATGGCTACACCTTC. Translating it yields CASSYHQTGSLSYGYTF.